Detailed here is one TCR beta chain. The antigen remains unidentified. Germline values: CDR1 GTSNPN, CDR2 SVGIG (reference sequence). The CDR3 has 15 amino acids. V shed 2 bases and J shed 0 bases, with 11 bases lying between them. Naive CD8 isolation took CD45RO-negative cells positively selected for CCR7 and excluded terminally differentiated effector memory CD45RA+ cells. Every subset's genomic DNA went evenly onto several immunoSEQ plates. The assay was immunoSEQ multiplex PCR, and TCRdb's table has in-frame clones only and misses some. The sample contains about 2 million clones, roughly 94% of which appear only once. This sample was included in a study of shared clonotypes between healthy human individuals. Study-wide results and caveats: Naive subsets usually exceeded memory subsets in estimated richness.

Sequencing was done on a sample of naive CD8+ T cells sorted from blood. The V and J genes are TRBV30 and TRBJ1-5, with D hard to call. The TCR sequence derives from a man aged 18 to 30 in good health. Here the CDR3 DNA reads TGTGCCTGGAGTTTTGGCGGGAATAGCAATCAGCCCCAGCATTTT. Amino acids: CAWSFGGNSNQPQHF.